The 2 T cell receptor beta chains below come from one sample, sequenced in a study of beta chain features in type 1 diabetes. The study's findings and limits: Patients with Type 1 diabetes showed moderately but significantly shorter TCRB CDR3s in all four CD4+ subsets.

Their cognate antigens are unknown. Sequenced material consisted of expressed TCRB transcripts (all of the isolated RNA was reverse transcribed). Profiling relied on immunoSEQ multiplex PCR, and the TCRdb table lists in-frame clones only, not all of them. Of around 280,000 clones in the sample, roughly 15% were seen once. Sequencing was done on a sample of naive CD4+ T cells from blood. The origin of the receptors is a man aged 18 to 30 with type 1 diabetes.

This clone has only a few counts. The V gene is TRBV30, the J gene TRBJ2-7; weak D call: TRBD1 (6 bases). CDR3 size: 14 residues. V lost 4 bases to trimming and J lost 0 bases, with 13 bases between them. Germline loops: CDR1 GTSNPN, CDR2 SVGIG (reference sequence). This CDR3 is CAWTSTGHSYEQYF. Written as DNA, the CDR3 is TGTGCCTGGACCTCGACAGGACACTCCTACGAGCAGTACTTC.

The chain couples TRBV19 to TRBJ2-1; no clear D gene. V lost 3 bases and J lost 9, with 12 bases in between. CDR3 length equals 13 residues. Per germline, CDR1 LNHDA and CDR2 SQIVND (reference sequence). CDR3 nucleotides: TGTGCCAGTAGTATGCGTACCGTCGTTGAGCAGTTCTTC. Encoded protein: CASSMRTVVEQFF.